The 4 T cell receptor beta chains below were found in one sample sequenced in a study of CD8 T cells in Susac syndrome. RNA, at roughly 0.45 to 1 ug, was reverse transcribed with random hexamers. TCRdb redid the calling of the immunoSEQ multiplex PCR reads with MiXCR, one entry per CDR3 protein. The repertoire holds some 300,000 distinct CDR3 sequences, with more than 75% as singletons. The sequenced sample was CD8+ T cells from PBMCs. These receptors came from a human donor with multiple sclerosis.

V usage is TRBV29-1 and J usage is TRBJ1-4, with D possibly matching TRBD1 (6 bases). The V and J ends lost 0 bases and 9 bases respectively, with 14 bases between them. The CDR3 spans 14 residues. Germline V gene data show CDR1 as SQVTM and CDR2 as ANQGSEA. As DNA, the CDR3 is TGCAGCGTTGAAGATGGTGGCAGGGGCCAAAAACTGTTTTTT. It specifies CSVEDGGRGQKLFF.

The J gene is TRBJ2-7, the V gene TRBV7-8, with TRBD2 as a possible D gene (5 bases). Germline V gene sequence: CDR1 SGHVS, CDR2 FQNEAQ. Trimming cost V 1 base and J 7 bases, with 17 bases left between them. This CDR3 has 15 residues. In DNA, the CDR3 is TGTGCCAGCAGCTTAGTTCCGGAAGGCTCGGGGGAGCAGTACTTC. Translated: CASSLVPEGSGEQYF.

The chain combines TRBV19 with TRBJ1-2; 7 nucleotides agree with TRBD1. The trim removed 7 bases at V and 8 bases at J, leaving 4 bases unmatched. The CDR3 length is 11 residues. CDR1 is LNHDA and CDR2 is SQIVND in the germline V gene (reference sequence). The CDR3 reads CASTTGPGYTF. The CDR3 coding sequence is TGTGCCAGTACGACAGGGCCAGGCTACACCTTC.

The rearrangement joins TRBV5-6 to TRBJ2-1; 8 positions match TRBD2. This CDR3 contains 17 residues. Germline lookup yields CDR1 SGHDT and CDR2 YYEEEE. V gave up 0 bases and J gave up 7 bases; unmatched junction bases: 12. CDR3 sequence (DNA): TGTGCCAGCAGCTTGGCGGCTCTAGCGGGCGGGGGGAATGAGCAGTTCTTC. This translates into CASSLAALAGGGNEQFF.